The 24 T cell receptor beta chains in this list originate from one sample, sequenced in a study of lymphopenia after photon versus proton radiotherapy (dated by TCRdb to the late 2010s). Library construction relied on the immunoSEQ multiplex PCR assay. TCRdb's version of the immuneACCESS table is confined to in-frame rearrangements and falls short of the full clone set. An unresolved V gene accounts for under half of the shortfall where checked; the remainder is of unknown origin. The sample table holds 23,000 or so clones, of which roughly 90% were seen once. The ten largest make up roughly a fifth of the sample. The material sequenced was peripheral blood, taken from a patient treated with photon-based radiotherapy. Receptors originate from a man aged 50 to 59 with gastric cancer.

The V and J genes are TRBV10-1 and TRBJ2-3; D is perhaps TRBD1 or TRBD2 (5 bases each). The ends were cut back, 2 bases at V and 0 bases at J, with 9 bases in the middle. The germline gives CDR1 WNHNN, CDR2 SYGVQD (reference sequence). The CDR3 contains 15 residues. CDR3 bases: TGCGCCAGCAGTGAGCAGCGGACAAGCACAGATACGCAGTATTTT. Protein sequence: CASSEQRTSTDTQYF.

V is TRBV6-6 and J is TRBJ2-5, with a weak D call TRBD1 (5 bases). This CDR3 region has 12 residues. Germline assignment: CDR1 MNHNY and CDR2 SVGAGI (reference sequence). The germline V and J ends were trimmed by 7 bases and 1 base, with 7 bases remaining between them. This CDR3 is CASTDSQETQYF. CDR3 nucleotide sequence: TGTGCCAGCACCGACAGCCAAGAGACCCAGTACTTC.

The chain combines TRBV12-5 with TRBJ1-1; no clear D gene. The CDR3 totals 15 residues. CDR1 is LGHNT, CDR2 FRNRAP, per germline. The germline V and J ends were trimmed by 3 bases and 4 bases, with 15 bases remaining between them. CDR3 loop: CASGFFHSRLTEAFF. In DNA, the CDR3 is TGTGCTAGTGGTTTTTTTCACAGCAGGCTCACTGAAGCTTTCTTT.

V gene TRBV9 combines with J gene TRBJ2-7, with TRBD2 matching 9 bases. The CDR3 contains 15 residues. Trimming at V came to 0 bases and at J to 6 bases, leaving 7 bases not matched to a gene. Germline V lookup: CDR1 SGDLS, CDR2 YYNGEE. The CDR3 DNA reads as TGTGCCAGCAGCGTAGGGGCGGGAGGGTTCGCCGAGCAGTACTTC. This codes for CASSVGAGGFAEQYF.

The chain is built from TRBV5-6 and TRBJ2-2, with TRBD2 as a possible D gene (5 bases). Looked up from germline, CDR1 is SGHDT and CDR2 is YYEEEE. CDR3 length equals 15 residues. Trimming removed 7 bases at V and 5 bases at J, with 18 bases between. CDR3 sequence (DNA): TGTGCCAGCCGTTCCGAGACTACTTCTACCGGGGAGCTGTTTTTT. As protein: CASRSETTSTGELFF.

A few counts support this clone. The chain combines TRBV2 with TRBJ1-6; D call uncertain. This CDR3 comprises 13 residues. V shed 3 bases and J shed 10 bases, with 10 bases lying between them. Per the germline V gene, CDR1 is SNHLY and CDR2 is FYNNEI. CDR3 in amino acids: CASSDGRGSPLHF. The CDR3 region has the DNA TGTGCCAGCAGTGATGGACGCGGATCACCCCTCCACTTT.

The J gene is TRBJ1-1, the V gene TRBV10-1; D is uncertain. The CDR3 is 12 residues long. Germline V gene lookup returns CDR1 WNHNN and CDR2 SYGVQD (reference sequence). Trimming took off 3 bases at V and 3 bases at J, with 5 bases between the two ends. CDR3 region: CASSDWDTEAFF. The CDR3 coding sequence is TGCGCCAGCAGTGATTGGGACACTGAAGCTTTCTTT.

This clone was seen once. The chain carries TRBV4-3 and TRBJ1-1; weak D call: TRBD1 (5 bases). This CDR3 has 15 amino acids. V lost 1 base and J 11 bases, leaving 20 bases between the germline ends. Germline loops: CDR1 LGHNA, CDR2 YSLEER. In DNA form, the CDR3 reads TGCGCCAGCAGCCAAGGAATTACGGACACGGCGTATGCTTTCTTT. Residues: CASSQGITDTAYAFF.

This chain joins TRBV6-6 and TRBJ1-2; possible D gene TRBD1, 5 bases. V lost 2 bases, J lost 4 bases, and 14 bases lay in between. CDR1 and CDR2 from the germline V gene are MNHNY and SVGAGI (reference sequence). The CDR3 runs 15 residues. The CDR3 nucleotides are TGTGCCAGCAGTTACGACAATCAGGGCACCTATGGCTACACCTTC. This gives the protein CASSYDNQGTYGYTF.

The chain combines TRBV7-3 with TRBJ1-1, with D possibly being TRBD1 (6 bases). Germline V gives CDR1 SGHTA, CDR2 FQGTGA. Deletions cut 1 base from V and 1 base from J, with 10 bases between. CDR3 size: 15 residues. The CDR3 reads CASSLSPGENTEAFF. As DNA, the CDR3 is TGTGCCAGCAGCTTAAGTCCAGGGGAGAACACTGAAGCTTTCTTT.

The genes are TRBV11-2 and TRBJ1-4; 9 bases match TRBD1. V lost 1 base to trimming and J lost 4 bases; unmatched junction nucleotides: 10. This CDR3 spans 18 amino acids. Germline CDR1 and CDR2: SGHAT and FQNNGV. The CDR3 nucleotides read TGTGCCAGCAGCTTAGGCTTCGGGACAGGGCGAAGTAATGAAAAACTGTTTTTT. This sequence encodes CASSLGFGTGRSNEKLFF.

The V and J genes are TRBV6-6 and TRBJ1-2; weak D call: TRBD1 (5 bases). Trimming took 8 bases from V and 7 from J, leaving 14 bases between them. The V gene's germline CDR1 is MNHNY and CDR2 SVGAGI (reference sequence). The CDR3 totals 12 residues. DNA for the CDR3: TGTGCCAGCTCGGGGCTCGCGAGTGGCTACACCTTC. It codes for CASSGLASGYTF.

This clone was observed once. The chain employs TRBV6-4 and TRBJ1-2; D not certain. The CDR3 runs to 13 residues. Germline lookup yields CDR1 MRHNA and CDR2 SNTAGT. Trimming stripped 3 bases from V and 8 bases from J, with 13 bases between. The CDR3 coding sequence is TGTGCCAGCAGTGAGGTCCCCGAGAGGGGCTACACCTTC. Protein sequence: CASSEVPERGYTF.

This chain connects TRBV5-1 to TRBJ1-2, with a possible D match to TRBD1 (6 bases). This CDR3 comprises 15 residues. With 0 bases removed from V and 1 base from J, the gap between germline ends came to 10 bases. Germline V gives CDR1 SGHRS, CDR2 YFSETQ. The CDR3 coding sequence is TGCGCCAGCAGCTTGGTAGGGGGTAATAACTATGGCTACACCTTC. Translated: CASSLVGGNNYGYTF.

The chain employs TRBV6-1 and TRBJ2-7; D remains ambiguous. The CDR3 is made up of 14 amino acids. The V end was cut by 1 base, the J end by 3 bases, with 10 bases between. The V gene's germline CDR1 is MNHNS and CDR2 SASEGT. CDR3 loop: CASSEGAGFYEQYV. The DNA of the CDR3 is TGTGCCAGCAGTGAAGGAGCAGGATTCTACGAGCAGTACGTC.

This clone has just one count. This rearrangement joins TRBV7-5 to TRBJ2-4; the table's TRBD1 call for D was not verified on the DNA. TRBV7-5 is annotated as a pseudogene. This CDR3 has 17 residues. CDR3 DNA: TGTGCCAGAAGCTTAGGATTGGACAGGGTAGGGTGGGACATTCAGTACTTC. Its translation is CARSLGLDRVGWDIQYF.

The chain joins TRBV4-1 to TRBJ1-1, with 7 bases lining up with TRBD1. CDR3 length: 16 amino acids. The trim removed 0 bases at V and 3 bases at J, leaving 7 bases unmatched. The V gene's germline CDR1 is MGHRA and CDR2 YSYEKL. The chain's CDR3 is CASSQDDLTGYTEAFF. DNA for the CDR3: TGCGCCAGCAGCCAAGACGACTTGACAGGGTACACTGAAGCTTTCTTT.

This chain joins TRBV6-5 and TRBJ1-1; no definite D call. Trimming removed 0 bases from V and 2 bases from J, with 7 bases in between. CDR1 MNHEY and CDR2 SVGAGI come from the germline V gene. The CDR3 covers 14 residues. In DNA form, the CDR3 reads TGTGCCAGCAGTTACTCGATACACAACACTGAAGCTTTCTTT. Protein product: CASSYSIHNTEAFF.

The V gene is TRBV7-6, the J gene TRBJ1-6, with no clear D. Trimming removed 2 bases from V and 6 bases from J, with 8 bases in between. The germline V gene has CDR1 SGHVS and CDR2 FNYEAQ. CDR3 length equals 14 residues. Written as DNA, the CDR3 is TGTGCCAGCAGCTTAAGGACTCCTAATTCACCCCTCCACTTT. It yields the protein CASSLRTPNSPLHF.

The rearrangement joins TRBV10-3 to TRBJ2-3; TRBD2 aligns across 9 bases. CDR1 ENHRY and CDR2 SYGVKD come from the germline V gene. CDR3 length equals 16 residues. The V segment lost 3 bases and the J segment 0 bases; nucleotides outside the gene matches: 4. CDR3 sequence (DNA): TGTGCCATCAGTGAACCGGGACTAGCCAGCACAGATACGCAGTATTTT. Its protein is CAISEPGLASTDTQYF.

The CDR3 coding sequence is TGTGCCAGCAGTTACTTAACCGGGACGCCGGATCAGCCCCAGCATTTT. Translating gives CASSYLTGTPDQPQHF. The chain joins TRBV6-5 to TRBJ1-5; D perhaps matches TRBD1 (5 bases). The CDR3 length is 16 residues. Trimming cost V 1 base and J 5 bases, with 15 bases left between them. Looked up from germline, CDR1 is MNHEY and CDR2 is SVGAGI.

The genes are TRBV4-1 and TRBJ2-2; D tentatively reads TRBD1 or TRBD2 (6 bases each). The V and J ends lost 1 base and 6 bases respectively, with 12 bases between them. Germline CDR1 and CDR2: MGHRA and YSYEKL. The CDR3 sequence is 15 residues long. CDR3 protein: CASSQVGGSPGELFF. The CDR3 DNA follows: TGCGCCAGCAGCCAAGTAGGGGGGTCTCCCGGGGAGCTGTTTTTT.

The chain couples TRBV6-1 to TRBJ1-2; the match to TRBD1 covers 11 bases. The V gene's germline CDR1 is MNHNS and CDR2 SASEGT. There are 13 residues in the CDR3. The V segment lost 4 bases and the J segment 7 bases; nucleotides outside the gene matches: 2. The CDR3 nucleotides are TGTGCCAGCAGTGTGGGACAGGGGGTTGGCTACACCTTC. This gives the protein CASSVGQGVGYTF.

This clone is judged medium-sized (0.01 to 0.1%). The gene calls are TRBV4-2 and TRBJ2-4, with D perhaps given as TRBD1 or TRBD2 (5 bases each). The germline CDR1 and CDR2 sequences are LGHNA and YNFKEQ. Trimming removed 2 bases at V and 5 bases at J, with 19 bases between. The CDR3 runs to 17 residues. CDR3 amino acids: CASSQPRDGAWQNIQYF. CDR3 nucleotides: TGTGCCAGCAGCCAACCCAGGGACGGGGCCTGGCAAAACATTCAGTACTTC.